Listed below are T cell receptor beta chains from one sample, sequenced in a study of blood T cell repertoires in COVID-19. This table comes from immunoSEQ multiplex PCR, and its TCRdb copy is limited to in-frame clones, with some not included. This sample yields about 200,000 clones, of which 70% to 90% are seen a single time; over 9.5% belongs to the top ten. What was sequenced was peripheral blood. Every receptor here comes from a woman older than 75 with acute or convalescent COVID-19. CDR3s include the opening cysteine and the closing phenylalanine or tryptophan. A D gene is named only where the DNA matches it firmly. A clone size is listed for some rows: how often the clone was seen (once, few, many), or a class if it is expanded.

size	D	J	V	DNA	CDR3
.	TRBD2	TRBJ2-1	TRBV19	TGTGCCAGTAGTATACTAGCGGGGAGCTCCTACAATGAGCAGTTCTTC	CASSILAGSSYNEQFF
.	.	TRBJ1-6	TRBV30	TGTGCCTGGACCTTGACCGGACAGCTCTATAATTCACCCCTCCACTTT	CAWTLTGQLYNSPLHF
.	TRBD2	TRBJ2-1	TRBV27	TGTGCCAGCAGTTTAATCCCACTAGCGGGGGGGCCCAATGAGCAGTTCTTC	CASSLIPLAGGPNEQFF
.	TRBD1	TRBJ1-2	TRBV3-1/TRBV3-2	TGTGCCAGCAGCCAACTGGACAGGGGGCTCATCTATGGCTACACCTTC	CASSQLDRGLIYGYTF
.	TRBD2	TRBJ2-1	TRBV19	TGTGCCAGTAGTATATCACTAGCGGGGAGTCATTACAATGAGCAGTTCTTC	CASSISLAGSHYNEQFF
.	TRBD1	TRBJ1-5	TRBV19	TGTGCCAGTAGCACAGGGGATCGGAATCAGCCCCAGCATTTT	CASSTGDRNQPQHF
.	TRBD1	TRBJ1-4	TRBV5-4	TGTGCCAGCAGCCTACCGACAGGGGGGGAGGAAAAACTGTTTTTT	CASSLPTGGEEKLFF
once	.	TRBJ2-1	TRBV6-5	TGTGCCAGGAGGGGGAATGAGCAGTTCTTC	CARRGNEQFF
.	TRBD1	TRBJ1-3	TRBV27	TGTGCCAGCAGCACCCGTCCAGGGGGGCCAAACACCATATATTTT	CASSTRPGGPNTIYF
.	TRBD1	TRBJ1-2	TRBV6-5	TGTGCCAGCAGTTACTCGACAGGGGCAGGAGGCTACACCTTC	CASSYSTGAGGYTF
.	.	TRBJ1-5	TRBV3-1/TRBV3-2	TGTGCCAGCAGCCAACGGGGTCAGGTTAATCAGCCCCAGCATTTT	CASSQRGQVNQPQHF
.	.	TRBJ2-3	TRBV7-2	TGTGCCAGCAGCTCCGGGACTCGACTGGGGGCAGATACGCAGTATTTT	CASSSGTRLGADTQYF
.	.	TRBJ2-3	TRBV6-6	TGTGCCAGCAGTTACTTTGGGGGGTACACAGATACGCAGTATTTT	CASSYFGGYTDTQYF
.	TRBD2	TRBJ2-5	TRBV10-3	TGTGCCATCAGTGGAGGTAGCGGGGGGGAGACCCAGTACTTC	CAISGGSGGETQYF
once	.	TRBJ2-1	TRBV12-3/TRBV12-4	TGTGCCAGCAGTTTGGGACTCCACAATGAGCAGTTCTTC	CASSLGLHNEQFF
.	TRBD1	TRBJ1-2	TRBV5-1	TGCGCCAGCAGCCTGGGATCGGGACAGGGGAATAGAAGCTACACCTTC	CASSLGSGQGNRSYTF
.	.	TRBJ1-1	TRBV11-2	TGTGCCAGCAGCTTAGCCCCGGGCACTGAAGCTTTCTTT	CASSLAPGTEAFF
.	.	TRBJ2-5	TRBV19	TGTGCCAGTAGTAACTGGGGGCAATCCTCAGAGACCCAGTACTTC	CASSNWGQSSETQYF
.	TRBD2	TRBJ2-3	TRBV19	TGTGCCAGTAGGCTAGCGGGGCAGACAGATACGCAGTATTTT	CASRLAGQTDTQYF
.	.	TRBJ1-6	TRBV13	TGTGCCAGCAGCTTAGGAGGGGTAAGGTCACCCCTCCACTTT	CASSLGGVRSPLHF
.	TRBD2	TRBJ2-1	TRBV9	TGTGCCAGCAGCGTAGGAGTTGCGGGGGGTTACAATGAGCAGTTCTTC	CASSVGVAGGYNEQFF
.	.	TRBJ2-5	TRBV1	TGCACCAGCAGCCAAAATTGGACTAGCGCGTCGGTAAAGACCCAGTACTTC	CTSSQNWTSASVKTQYF
.	TRBD2	TRBJ2-3	TRBV4-3	TGCGCCAGCAGCCTCTTGGCGGGGGGCGGGACAGATACGCAGTATTTT	CASSLLAGGGTDTQYF
.	.	TRBJ2-3	TRBV11-3	TGTGCCAGCAGCCCTAATGCGGGAAGCACAGATACGCAGTATTTT	CASSPNAGSTDTQYF
few	.	TRBJ2-7	TRBV5-6	TGTGCCAGCAGCGCTACAGCCAGCTACGAGCAGTACTTC	CASSATASYEQYF
.	TRBD1	TRBJ2-7	TRBV7-2	TGTGCCAGCAGCTTTGTCTCGGGACAGAGCTACGAGCAGTACTTC	CASSFVSGQSYEQYF
.	.	TRBJ2-1	TRBV11-2	TGTGCCAGCAGCCAGGACGGACTGGGGTGGAATGAGCAGTTCTTC	CASSQDGLGWNEQFF
.	TRBD2	TRBJ2-2	TRBV30	TGTGCCTGGAGTGTCCGGACTAGCGGGTACACCGGGGAGCTGTTTTTT	CAWSVRTSGYTGELFF
few	.	TRBJ1-1	TRBV5-1	TGCGCCAGCAGCTTGGGCGTCTTGAACACTGAAGCTTTCTTT	CASSLGVLNTEAFF
few	.	TRBJ1-6	TRBV30	TGTGCCTGGAGCCTCGGACAGAATAATTCACCCCTCCACTTT	CAWSLGQNNSPLHF
.	.	TRBJ1-4	TRBV27	TGTGCCAGCAGTTTACCCCCAGGGGTGGCTGAAAAACTGTTTTTT	CASSLPPGVAEKLFF
.	.	TRBJ1-1	TRBV5-1	TGCGCCAGCAGCTTGGCCTTCGGGGAAGCTTTCTTT	CASSLAFGEAFF
once	.	TRBJ2-7	TRBV6-2/TRBV6-3	TGTGCCAGCAGCCTCGACAGCCTCTACGAGCAGTACTTC	CASSLDSLYEQYF
.	TRBD1	TRBJ1-2	TRBV19	TGTGCCAGTAGCCGAACCCCTTCAACAGGGGTGAACGGCTACACCTTC	CASSRTPSTGVNGYTF
few	TRBD1	TRBJ2-7	TRBV27	TGTGCCAGCAGTTTAAAAGGATCGGGGACAGGGTTCTACGAGCAGTACTTC	CASSLKGSGTGFYEQYF
.	TRBD1	TRBJ1-6	TRBV4-2	TGTGCCAGCAGCCAAGCCGGGACAGGGGGTTCACCCCTCCACTTT	CASSQAGTGGSPLHF
.	TRBD2	TRBJ2-7	TRBV28	TGTGCCAGCAGGGCACTAGCGGGATTTTCGAAGCAGTACTTC	CASRALAGFSKQYF
.	TRBD2	TRBJ2-5	TRBV5-1	TGCGCCAGCAGCTTAATAGCGGGAGGTGGAGAGACCCAGTACTTC	CASSLIAGGGETQYF
.	TRBD1	TRBJ1-4	TRBV6-2/TRBV6-3	TGTGCCAGCAGTCACGGACAGGAACTGTTTTTT	CASSHGQELFF
once	TRBD2	TRBJ2-4	TRBV29-1	TGCAGCGTTGCCTCAGGTGCACTAGCGGGAGCGGGCATTCAGTACTTC	CSVASGALAGAGIQYF
.	TRBD1	TRBJ1-5	TRBV6-5	TGTGCCAGCACCCGACAGGGTCATCAGCCCCAGCATTTT	CASTRQGHQPQHF
.	.	TRBJ2-5	TRBV12-2	TGTGCAAGTCGCTTATCTTGGTCAGGCGGGAGAGGACAAGAGACCCAGTACTTC	CASRLSWSGGRGQETQYF
.	TRBD1	TRBJ1-2	TRBV6-5	TGTGCCAGCGTGACAGGGGACTATGGCTACACCTTC	CASVTGDYGYTF
.	TRBD2	TRBJ2-1	TRBV2	TGTGCCAGCAGTAGACTAGCGGGAAATGAGCAGTTCTTC	CASSRLAGNEQFF
few	TRBD2	TRBJ2-1	TRBV4-2	TGTGCCAGCAGCCAAGAGGCTCCGAGGGGAGCGGGGATGTACAATGAGCAGTTCTTC	CASSQEAPRGAGMYNEQFF
.	.	TRBJ1-5	TRBV5-1	TGCGCCAGCTCGTCGCAGGGAGGGGATCAGCCCCAGCATTTT	CASSSQGGDQPQHF
few	TRBD2	TRBJ2-1	TRBV25-1	TGTGCCAGCAGTGAAGGACTAGCGGCCGGCAATGAGCAGTTCTTC	CASSEGLAAGNEQFF
.	.	TRBJ1-1	TRBV28	TGTGCCAGCAGTATACCCAGTGGGGCGAACACTGAAGCTTTCTTT	CASSIPSGANTEAFF
.	TRBD1	TRBJ2-7	TRBV7-6	TGTGCCAGCAGATCCGGGACAGGGGGCGACGAGCAGTACTTC	CASRSGTGGDEQYF
.	TRBD1	TRBJ2-7	TRBV9	TGTGCCAGCAGCGCCGGACAGGGGGTGGCCTACGAGCAGTACTTC	CASSAGQGVAYEQYF
once	.	TRBJ1-3	TRBV5-1	TGCGCCAGCAGCTTGGACAGGGCCTTCTCTGGAAACACCATATATTTT	CASSLDRAFSGNTIYF